Listed below are T cell receptor beta chains from one sample, sequenced in a study of Ad26.COV2.S vaccination and SARS-CoV-2 variants. Data came from immunoSEQ multiplex PCR; TCRdb stores just in-frame clones and leaves some out. The table includes about 94,000 clones, roughly 84% detected once. Sequences were derived from peripheral blood, sampled after recovery from COVID-19. These receptors all stem from a human donor who had recovered from COVID-19. Both conserved end residues are part of each CDR3. The D gene is left open where the match is weak. Clone size, where shown, is once, few, many, or a class for clones that have expanded.

d_gene,v_gene,j_gene,abundance,CDR3nt,CDR3aa
TRBD1,TRBV27,TRBJ1-2,NA,TGTGCCAGCAGCCCAACAGGGGCCCGTGGCTACACCTTC,CASSPTGARGYTF
NA,TRBV28,TRBJ1-2,NA,TGTGCCAGCAGTTTGAGCAGGGAATATGGCTACACCTTC,CASSLSREYGYTF
NA,TRBV7-9,TRBJ2-5,NA,TGTGCCAGCAGCTTGAGTGGAGACAGCAGGACCCAGTACTTC,CASSLSGDSRTQYF
TRBD2,TRBV7-3,TRBJ2-1,NA,TGTGCCAGCAGCGACCCCATCACTAGCGGGAAAGGTTCCTACAATGAGCAGTTCTTC,CASSDPITSGKGSYNEQFF
NA,TRBV19,TRBJ2-2,NA,TGTGCCAGTACCCACCGGGGGCACCCAGCACCCGGGGAGCTGTTTTTT,CASTHRGHPAPGELFF
NA,TRBV19,TRBJ2-2,once,TGTGCCAGTAGTTGGGGGAACACCGGGGAGCTGTTTTTT,CASSWGNTGELFF
NA,TRBV5-4,TRBJ2-3,NA,TGTGCCAGCAGCTTGGTCCGGGGAAGGGGCCCAGATACGCAGTATTTT,CASSLVRGRGPDTQYF
NA,TRBV6-5,TRBJ1-5,NA,TGTGCCAGCAGTTCCGATCCGAATCAGCCCCAGCATTTT,CASSSDPNQPQHF
TRBD2,TRBV9,TRBJ2-3,NA,TGTGCCAGCAGCGCCGGACTAGGGGCAGATACGCAGTATTTT,CASSAGLGADTQYF
TRBD2,TRBV9,TRBJ2-3,NA,TGTGCCAGCAGCGTTTTACGTTCTAGCGGTAGCACAGATACGCAGTATTTT,CASSVLRSSGSTDTQYF
NA,TRBV19,TRBJ1-4,NA,TGTGCCTCATCCCCCCAGGTCGGAAAACTGTTTTTT,CASSPQVGKLFF
NA,TRBV19,TRBJ1-1,NA,TGTGCCAGTAGTATAATAGGCATGGGTGAAGCTTTCTTT,CASSIIGMGEAFF
NA,TRBV25-1,TRBJ1-2,NA,TGTGCCAGCAGCTCTGCGGGGGGGGCCTTCCGGGGCTACACCTTC,CASSSAGGAFRGYTF
TRBD1,TRBV5-4,TRBJ1-1,few,TGTGCCAGCAGCTCCTGGGACAGGAACACTGAAGCTTTCTTT,CASSSWDRNTEAFF
TRBD2,TRBV24-1,TRBJ2-1,once,TGTGCCACCAGTGATATAGCGGGAGTCTATACTGGTGAGCAGTTCTTC,CATSDIAGVYTGEQFF
TRBD2,TRBV18,TRBJ2-5,once,TGTGCCAGCTCACCCCCACTAGCGGGATGGGGAGAGACCCAGTACTTC,CASSPPLAGWGETQYF
TRBD1,TRBV29-1,TRBJ2-1,NA,TGCAGCGTTGGACAGGGTATGAATGAGCAGTTCTTC,CSVGQGMNEQFF
NA,TRBV10-2,TRBJ2-7,NA,TGCGCCAGCAGTAACGTGGGGGGTATGTACGAGCAGTACTTC,CASSNVGGMYEQYF
TRBD2,TRBV10-2,TRBJ2-3,NA,TGCGCCGCCGGACTAGCGGGACGCACAGATACGCAGTATTTT,CAAGLAGRTDTQYF
TRBD2,TRBV10-1,TRBJ2-3,NA,TGCGCCAGCAGTGATCAACTAGCGGGGACCACAGATACGCAGTATTTT,CASSDQLAGTTDTQYF
NA,TRBV19,TRBJ2-5,NA,TGTGCCAGCCGGGAGTTAGGGGTAGTAGAGACCCAGTACTTC,CASRELGVVETQYF
NA,TRBV14,TRBJ2-7,once,TGTGCCAGCAGCCGAGCCGGGACAATCCCTCCCGGCGAGCAGTACTTC,CASSRAGTIPPGEQYF
NA,TRBV15,TRBJ1-2,NA,TGTGCCACCAGGGGCAGGGACAACTATGGCTACACCTTC,CATRGRDNYGYTF
NA,TRBV27,TRBJ1-3,NA,TGTGCCAGCTCGATAGCTTCTGGAAACACCATATATTTT,CASSIASGNTIYF
TRBD1,TRBV28,TRBJ1-6,NA,TGTGCCAGCAGTTTTGCGGGACAGGGAGTAGGGTCACCCCTCCACTTT,CASSFAGQGVGSPLHF
NA,TRBV7-3,TRBJ2-2,NA,TGTGCCAGCAGCCCCCGCGCAGCGAACACCGGGGAGCTGTTTTTT,CASSPRAANTGELFF
NA,TRBV7-9,TRBJ2-5,NA,TGTGCCAGCAGCTTAAGGGTGGGACAAGAGACCCAGTACTTC,CASSLRVGQETQYF
TRBD2,TRBV6-4,TRBJ2-3,NA,TGTGCCAGCAGTGAACTAGCGGAGACAGATACGCAGTATTTT,CASSELAETDTQYF
NA,TRBV11-3,TRBJ2-2,NA,TGTGCCAGCAGCCCCGCTGGCACCGGGGAGCTGTTTTTT,CASSPAGTGELFF
TRBD1,TRBV13,TRBJ1-6,NA,TGTGCCAGCAGTACGACAGGGAAGGATTCACCCCTCCACTTT,CASSTTGKDSPLHF
NA,TRBV27,TRBJ1-3,NA,TGTGCCAGCAGTTTACTATTCGGAAACACCATATATTTT,CASSLLFGNTIYF
TRBD2,TRBV6-5,TRBJ2-1,NA,TGTGCCAGCAGTCTAGCGGGAACATATTACAATGAGCAGTTCTTC,CASSLAGTYYNEQFF
TRBD2,TRBV25-1,TRBJ2-1,once,TGTGCCAGCAGTGACCAGCGGGAGGGTTACAATGAGCAGTTCTTC,CASSDQREGYNEQFF
TRBD1,TRBV10-2,TRBJ2-3,NA,TGCGCCAGCAGGATGGGGACAGGGACTAGCACAGATACGCAGTATTTT,CASRMGTGTSTDTQYF
NA,TRBV20-1,TRBJ2-5,NA,TGCAGCGAGATCAGACAAGAGACCCAGTACTTC,CSEIRQETQYF
TRBD2,TRBV24-1,TRBJ2-7,few,TGTGCCACCGGGACTAGCGGTCTCCAGGGGCAGTACTTC,CATGTSGLQGQYF
TRBD2,TRBV24-1,TRBJ2-1,NA,TGTGCCACCAGCGAACCTACTAGCGGGAGACCTTACAATGAGCAGTTCTTC,CATSEPTSGRPYNEQFF
NA,TRBV28,TRBJ2-7,NA,TGTGCATGGGGGGGCTACCGGAACTCCTACGAGCAGTACTTC,CAWGGYRNSYEQYF
TRBD1,TRBV4-3,TRBJ2-6,NA,TGCGCCAGCAGCCGGACAGGGTACGGGGCCAACGTCCTGACTTTC,CASSRTGYGANVLTF
NA,TRBV7-9,TRBJ2-4,few,TGTGCCAGCAGAAACCGGATCCGGACTCTCCAAAACATTCAGTACTTC,CASRNRIRTLQNIQYF
NA,TRBV6-1,TRBJ1-1,NA,TGTGCCAGCAGTGAAGAGGGGTTCACTGAAGCTTTCTTT,CASSEEGFTEAFF
TRBD2,TRBV27,TRBJ2-5,NA,TGTGCCAGCAGTTTAAGGTGGCTAGCGGGATTTGAGACCCAGTACTTC,CASSLRWLAGFETQYF
NA,TRBV6-5,TRBJ1-5,NA,TGTGCCAGCAACACGAACAGGGCGCATCAGCCCCAGCATTTT,CASNTNRAHQPQHF
TRBD1,TRBV7-2,TRBJ2-1,NA,TGTGCCAGCAGCCGCTCAGGGGGCCCCAATGAGCAGTTCTTC,CASSRSGGPNEQFF
NA,TRBV28,TRBJ2-7,NA,TGTGCCAGCAGTTTATCGGCACAGGGAGGATCCGAGCAGTACTTC,CASSLSAQGGSEQYF
NA,TRBV29-1,TRBJ2-3,NA,TGCAGCGTTGAATCGACCTCTAGCACAGATACGCAGTATTTT,CSVESTSSTDTQYF
NA,TRBV6-2/TRBV6-3,TRBJ1-5,NA,TGTGCCAGCAGTTACGGTCTGGCGGACAATCAGCCCCAGCATTTT,CASSYGLADNQPQHF
NA,TRBV7-2,TRBJ1-2,NA,TGTGCCAGCAGCTTAGTCGTCTTAGCCAGGGCCAATTTGCGTGGCTACACCTTC,CASSLVVLARANLRGYTF
TRBD1,TRBV19,TRBJ2-3,NA,TGTGCCAGTAGTCCGGGACAGGGGTACACAGATACGCAGTATTTT,CASSPGQGYTDTQYF
NA,TRBV19,TRBJ2-7,NA,TGTGCCAGTAGTATAGAAGCCCCAGGGGTTTATGAGCAGTACTTC,CASSIEAPGVYEQYF